This T cell receptor (beta chain) stems from a study of blood T cell repertoires in COVID-19. As for the study in general: Spain, Italy and the United States supplied samples that represented acute and convalescent COVID-19. Nucleic acid was either cDNA or gDNA, and it came from T cells, B-cell-depleted T cells, or PBMCs.

Germline loops: CDR1 SGHTA, CDR2 FQGNSA. The V gene lost 5 bases and the J gene lost 4 bases, with 15 bases spanning the gap. The CDR3 totals 15 residues. The authors' processing: Reference gene primer amplification in the assay estimated nucleated cell counts. Profiling relied on immunoSEQ multiplex PCR, and the TCRdb table lists in-frame clones only, not all of them. V, J and clone size are taken as reported in that table, and D and trimming were inferred from the DNA itself. The sample shows around 210,000 clones, 65% to 90% of them seen only once. Seattle patients were enrolled during active infection and followed longitudinally.

Sequenced material: peripheral blood. The V and J genes are TRBV7-2 and TRBJ1-5; tentative D call: TRBD1 (5 bases). This clonotype originated in a man aged 50 to 59 with COVID-19, enrolled during active disease. The chain's CDR3 is CASSAIGGGNQPQHF. DNA of the CDR3: TGTGCCAGCAGCGCAATCGGGGGGGGGAATCAGCCCCAGCATTTT.